This T cell receptor (beta chain) was sequenced for a study of CD8 T cells in Susac syndrome. The overall study: Sequenced Susac syndrome patients included five or six with clinically active disease and about eight in remission. When blood was drawn, patients with Susac syndrome were on intravenous immunoglobulin alone, on corticosteroids, or therapy-naive.

This clonotype was counted once. TCR beta from blood CD8+ and CD4+ T cells was sequenced. The CD8+ and CD4+ T cells were negatively isolated, with the TEMRA cells enriched by FACS. The CDR3 loop spans 13 amino acids. V was pared by 4 bases and J by 3 bases, with 9 bases between. RNA amounts of 0.5 to 1 ug underwent reverse transcription with random hexamers. TCRdb re-derived calls from the immunoSEQ multiplex PCR reads in MiXCR, one entry per CDR3 protein. This sample has some 100,000 distinct CDR3 sequences, with 95% found just once. The origin of this receptor is a human donor with Susac syndrome. V usage is TRBV12-3 or TRBV12-4 and J usage is TRBJ2-5; D unclear. Sequencing was performed on CD8+ T cells from PBMCs. The CDR3 loop reads CASSSHGEETQYF. The CDR3 nucleotides are TGTGCCAGCAGTTCGCATGGGGAAGAGACCCAGTACTTC.